The next 3 T cell receptor beta chains were all read from a single sample in a study of siplizumab effects on memory and regulatory T cells. Profiling relied on immunoSEQ multiplex PCR, and the TCRdb table lists in-frame clones only, not all of them. This sample yields about 55,000 clones, of which 95% to 97% are seen a single time; approximately 0.6% belongs to the top ten. The sample consisted of naive CD4+ T cells sorted from blood. The receptors here all came from a human donor in good health.

The V and J genes are TRBV30 and TRBJ2-1; weak D call: TRBD2 (5 bases). CDR1 and CDR2 from the germline V gene are GTSNPN and SVGIG (reference sequence). The CDR3 contains 8 residues. With 8 bases removed from V and 10 bases from J, the gap between germline ends came to 6 bases. CDR3 DNA: TGTGCCGGCGGGGAGCAGTTCTTC. Protein: CAGGEQFF.

As to this clone: Other DNA sequences of this sample code for an identical CDR3. The CDR3 here is CASSPQETQYF. CDR3 DNA: TGTGCCAGCAGCCCGCAAGAGACCCAGTACTTC. The chain is built from TRBV11-2 and TRBJ2-5; D remains ambiguous. The ends were cut back, 5 bases at V and 2 bases at J, with 3 bases in the middle. Germline V gene lookup returns CDR1 SGHAT and CDR2 FQNNGV. The CDR3 runs to 11 residues.

This clone was picked up one time. The rearrangement links TRBV6-5 to TRBJ2-2; 14 nucleotides match TRBD2. The CDR3 sequence is 15 residues long. The J segment lost 6 bases and the V segment lost 6 bases, leaving 3 bases of the junction unmatched. Germline V gene data show CDR1 as MNHEY and CDR2 as SVGAGI. DNA of the CDR3: TGTGCCAGCAGGAAGACTAGCGGGAGGGCCGGGGAGCTGTTTTTT. Residues: CASRKTSGRAGELFF.